The present T cell receptor beta chain was sequenced within a study of cytomegalovirus exposure and HLA in healthy donors. Primers for the PCR totalled 60 Vbeta and 13 Jbeta. Here immunoSEQ multiplex PCR was the method, and the copy in TCRdb shows in-frame clones only, minus some. This table holds approximately 74,000 clones, 75% found once. CDR1 is SGHNT, CDR2 YENEEA, per germline. CDR3 length equals 15 residues. The trim removed 5 bases at V and 1 base at J, leaving 5 bases unmatched. The receptor comes from a man aged 60 to 75 in good health and CMV-seropositive. This chain connects TRBV11-3 to TRBJ2-3; 8 bases are a match to TRBD1. The specimen sequenced was PBMCs. CDR3 DNA sequence: TGTGCCAGCAGCGCAGGACAGGGTCGCACAGATACGCAGTATTTT. Translated, it gives CASSAGQGRTDTQYF.